This T cell receptor (beta chain) was sequenced during a study of T cells in Graves' hyperthyroidism and ophthalmopathy. At the level of the study: Pretreatment peripheral blood was obtained at initial diagnosis. General study findings and limits: The model identified upcoming ophthalmopathy a median approximately seven months ahead of onset.

Graves' hyperthyroidism showing no ophthalmopathy progression within 18 months was considered stable. Thyroid ultrasound, orbital computed tomography, clinical symptoms, and serum thyroxine and TRAb underpinned diagnoses. A word on this clonotype: As yet, its antigen is unknown.

V lost 1 base, J lost 5 bases, and 8 bases lay in between. From germline, CDR1 is MGHRA and CDR2 YSYEKL. The CDR3 runs to 13 residues. Authors of the study amplified TCR beta CDR3 regions from RNA transcripts. The HTBI primer set was used in a first-round RT-PCR of the TCR CDR3. TCRdb called the multiplex PCR reads again in MiXCR, with one record for every CDR3 protein. Of a few hundred thousand distinct CDR3 sequences in the sample, 15% to 18% are singletons; the top ten hold roughly an eighth. What was sequenced was blood. The chain employs TRBV4-1 and TRBJ1-1, with no clear D. The sequence was obtained from a woman aged 18-29 years with Graves' hyperthyroidism. CDR3 nucleotide sequence: TGCGCCAGCAGCCAAGCGGGTTTAACTGAAGCTTTCTTT. Protein: CASSQAGLTEAFF.